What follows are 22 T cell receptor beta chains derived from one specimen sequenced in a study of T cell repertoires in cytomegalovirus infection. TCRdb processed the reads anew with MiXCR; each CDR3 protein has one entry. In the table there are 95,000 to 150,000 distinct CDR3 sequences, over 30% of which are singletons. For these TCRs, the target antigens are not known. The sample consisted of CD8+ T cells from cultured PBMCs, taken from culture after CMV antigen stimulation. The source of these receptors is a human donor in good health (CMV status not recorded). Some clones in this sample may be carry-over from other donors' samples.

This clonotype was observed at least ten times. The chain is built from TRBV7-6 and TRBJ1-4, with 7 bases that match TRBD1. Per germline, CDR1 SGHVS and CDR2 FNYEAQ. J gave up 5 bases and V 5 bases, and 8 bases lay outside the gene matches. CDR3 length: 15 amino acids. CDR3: CASSLGTAKNEKLFF. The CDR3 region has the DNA TGTGCCAGCAGCCTCGGGACAGCGAAAAATGAAAAACTGTTTTTT.

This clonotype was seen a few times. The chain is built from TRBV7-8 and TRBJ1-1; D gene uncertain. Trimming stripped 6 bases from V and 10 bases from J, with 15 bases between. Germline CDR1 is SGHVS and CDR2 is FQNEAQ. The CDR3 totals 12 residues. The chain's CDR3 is CASSSSSWGAFF. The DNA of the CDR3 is TGTGCCAGCAGTTCGAGTTCTTGGGGAGCTTTCTTT.

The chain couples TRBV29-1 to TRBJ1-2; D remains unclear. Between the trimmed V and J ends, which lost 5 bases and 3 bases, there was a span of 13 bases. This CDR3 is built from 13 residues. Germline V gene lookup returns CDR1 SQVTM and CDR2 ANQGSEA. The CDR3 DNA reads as TGCAGCGTTTCGCGGGCGGTCGACTATGGCTACACCTTC. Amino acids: CSVSRAVDYGYTF.

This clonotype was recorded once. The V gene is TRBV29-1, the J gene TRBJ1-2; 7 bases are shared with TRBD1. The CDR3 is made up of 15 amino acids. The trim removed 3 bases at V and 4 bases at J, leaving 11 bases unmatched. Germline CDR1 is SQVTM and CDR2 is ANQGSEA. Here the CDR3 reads CSVEAGGLSGYGYTF. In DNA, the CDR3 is TGCAGCGTTGAGGCAGGGGGGTTATCAGGCTATGGCTACACCTTC. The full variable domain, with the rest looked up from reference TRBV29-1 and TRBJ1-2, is SAVISQKPSRDICQRGTSLTIQCQVDSQVTMMFWYRQQPGQSLTLIATANQGSEATYESGFVIDKFPISRPNLTFSTLTVSNMSPEDSSIYLCSVEAGGLSGYGYTFGSGTRLTVV.

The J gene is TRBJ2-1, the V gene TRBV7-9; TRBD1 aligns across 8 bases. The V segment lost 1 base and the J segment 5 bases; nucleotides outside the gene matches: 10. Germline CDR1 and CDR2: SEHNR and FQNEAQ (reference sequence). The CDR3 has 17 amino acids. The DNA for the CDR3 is TGTGCCAGCAGCTTAGTCGAGAGAGTGGGACAGGACAATGAGCAGTTCTTC. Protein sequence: CASSLVERVGQDNEQFF.

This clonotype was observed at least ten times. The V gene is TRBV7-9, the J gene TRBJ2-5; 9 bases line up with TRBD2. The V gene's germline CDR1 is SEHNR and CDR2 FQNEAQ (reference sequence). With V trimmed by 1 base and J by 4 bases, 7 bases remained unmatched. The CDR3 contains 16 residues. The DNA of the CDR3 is TGTGCCAGCAGCTTAGTAGGGCTAGCGGGGAGAGAGACCCAGTACTTC. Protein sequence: CASSLVGLAGRETQYF. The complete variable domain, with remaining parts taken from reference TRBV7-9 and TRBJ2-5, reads DTGVSQNPRHKITKRGQNVTFRCDPISEHNRLYWYRQTLGQGPEFLTYFQNEAQLEKSRLLSDRFSAERPKGSFSTLEIQRTEQGDSAMYLCASSLVGLAGRETQYFGPGTRLLVL.

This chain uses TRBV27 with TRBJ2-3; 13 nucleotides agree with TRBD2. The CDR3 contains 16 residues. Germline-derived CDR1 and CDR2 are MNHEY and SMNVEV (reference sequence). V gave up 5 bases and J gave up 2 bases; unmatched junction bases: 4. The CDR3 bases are TGTGCCAGCAGTCCCGGGACTAGCGGGGTCACAGATACGCAGTATTTT. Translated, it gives CASSPGTSGVTDTQYF.

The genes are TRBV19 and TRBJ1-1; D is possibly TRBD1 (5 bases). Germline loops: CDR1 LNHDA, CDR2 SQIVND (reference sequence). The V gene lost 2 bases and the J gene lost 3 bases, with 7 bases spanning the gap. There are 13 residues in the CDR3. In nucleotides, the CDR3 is TGTGCCAGTAGTATAATGACAGACACTGAAGCTTTCTTT. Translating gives CASSIMTDTEAFF.

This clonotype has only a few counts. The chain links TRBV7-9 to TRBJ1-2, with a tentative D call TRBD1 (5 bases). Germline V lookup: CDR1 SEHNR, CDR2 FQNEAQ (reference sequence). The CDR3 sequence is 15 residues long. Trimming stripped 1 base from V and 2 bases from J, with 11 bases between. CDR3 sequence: CASSLVGTGNYGYTF. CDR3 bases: TGTGCCAGCAGCTTAGTGGGGACCGGGAACTATGGCTACACCTTC.

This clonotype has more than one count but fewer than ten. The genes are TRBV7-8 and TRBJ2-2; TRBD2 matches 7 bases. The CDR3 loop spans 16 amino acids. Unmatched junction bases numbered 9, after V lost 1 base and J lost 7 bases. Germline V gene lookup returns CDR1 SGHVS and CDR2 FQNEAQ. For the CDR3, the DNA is TGTGCCAGCAGCTTAGTGGGGGGGGATATTGGCGGGGAGCTGTTTTTT. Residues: CASSLVGGDIGGELFF.

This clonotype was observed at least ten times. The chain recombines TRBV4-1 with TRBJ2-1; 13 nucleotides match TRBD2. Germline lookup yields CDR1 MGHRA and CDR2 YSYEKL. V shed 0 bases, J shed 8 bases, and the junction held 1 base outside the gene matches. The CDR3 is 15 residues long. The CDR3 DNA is TGCGCCAGCAGCCAAGAAGGGACTAGCGGGGATGAGCAGTTCTTC. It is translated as CASSQEGTSGDEQFF.

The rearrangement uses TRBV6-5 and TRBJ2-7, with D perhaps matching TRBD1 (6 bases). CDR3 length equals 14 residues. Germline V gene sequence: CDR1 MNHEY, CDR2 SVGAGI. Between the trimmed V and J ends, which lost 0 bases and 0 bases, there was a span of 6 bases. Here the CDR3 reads CASSYSGASYEQYF. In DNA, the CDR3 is TGTGCCAGCAGTTACTCGGGGGCCTCCTACGAGCAGTACTTC.

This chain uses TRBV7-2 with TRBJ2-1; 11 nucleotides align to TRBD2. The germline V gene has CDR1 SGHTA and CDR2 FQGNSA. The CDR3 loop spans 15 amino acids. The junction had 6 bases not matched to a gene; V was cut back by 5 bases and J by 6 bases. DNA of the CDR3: TGTGCCAGCAGCGTTAGCGGGGGGGCGGGCAATGAGCAGTTCTTC. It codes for CASSVSGGAGNEQFF.

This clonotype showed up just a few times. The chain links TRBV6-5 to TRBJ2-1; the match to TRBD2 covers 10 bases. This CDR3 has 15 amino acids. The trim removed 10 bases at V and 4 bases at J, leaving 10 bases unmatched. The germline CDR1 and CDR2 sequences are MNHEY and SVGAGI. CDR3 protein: CATLMGSGRYNEQFF. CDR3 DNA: TGTGCCACCCTGATGGGTAGCGGGAGGTACAATGAGCAGTTCTTC.

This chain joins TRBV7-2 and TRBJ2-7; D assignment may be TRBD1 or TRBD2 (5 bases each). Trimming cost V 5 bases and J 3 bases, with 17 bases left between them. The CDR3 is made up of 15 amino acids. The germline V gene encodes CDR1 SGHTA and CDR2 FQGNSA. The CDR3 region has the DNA TGTGCCAGCAGCCTAGGGACGGAGATAGACTACGAGCAGTACTTC. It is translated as CASSLGTEIDYEQYF.

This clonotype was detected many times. CDR3 region: CASSSGQGAYNEQFF. The CDR3 DNA follows: TGTGCCAGCAGCTCCGGACAGGGGGCTTACAATGAGCAGTTCTTC. The rearrangement uses TRBV7-6 and TRBJ2-1; 11 bases fit TRBD1. The CDR3 covers 15 residues. V lost 4 bases and J lost 4; bases outside the gene matches: 3. From germline, CDR1 is SGHVS and CDR2 FNYEAQ.

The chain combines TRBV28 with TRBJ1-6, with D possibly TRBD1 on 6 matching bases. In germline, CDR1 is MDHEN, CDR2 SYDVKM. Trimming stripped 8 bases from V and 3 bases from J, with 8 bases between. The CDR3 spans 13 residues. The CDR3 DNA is TGTGCCAGCCGACAGGACTATAATTCACCCCTCCACTTT. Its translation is CASRQDYNSPLHF. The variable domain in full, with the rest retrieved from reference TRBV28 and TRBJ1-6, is DVKVTQSSRYLVKRTGEKVFLECVQDMDHENMFWYRQDPGLGLRLIYFSYDVKMKEKGDIPEGYSVSREKKERFSLILESASTNQTSMYLCASRQDYNSPLHFGNGTRLTVT.

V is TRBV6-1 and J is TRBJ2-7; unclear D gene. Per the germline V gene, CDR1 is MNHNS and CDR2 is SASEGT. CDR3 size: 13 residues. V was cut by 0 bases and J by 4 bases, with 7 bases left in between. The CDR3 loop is CASSEAGQYEQYF. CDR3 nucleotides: TGTGCCAGCAGTGAAGCCGGGCAGTACGAGCAGTACTTC.

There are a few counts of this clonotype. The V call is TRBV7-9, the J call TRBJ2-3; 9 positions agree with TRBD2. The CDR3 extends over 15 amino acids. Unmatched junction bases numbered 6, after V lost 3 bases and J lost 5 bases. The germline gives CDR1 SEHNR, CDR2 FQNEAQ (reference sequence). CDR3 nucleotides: TGTGCCAGCAGCTTTATAGCGGGGGCAGAAGATACGCAGTATTTT. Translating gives CASSFIAGAEDTQYF.

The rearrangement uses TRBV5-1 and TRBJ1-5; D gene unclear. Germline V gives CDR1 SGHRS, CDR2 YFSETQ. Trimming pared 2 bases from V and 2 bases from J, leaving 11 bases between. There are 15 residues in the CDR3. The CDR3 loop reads CASSFGLGGNQPQHF. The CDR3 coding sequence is TGCGCCAGCAGCTTTGGGCTTGGGGGCAATCAGCCCCAGCATTTT. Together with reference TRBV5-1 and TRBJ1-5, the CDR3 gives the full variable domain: KAGVTQTPRYLIKTRGQQVTLSCSPISGHRSVSWYQQTPGQGLQFLFEYFSETQRNKGNFPGRFSGRQFSNSRSEMNVSTLELGDSALYLCASSFGLGGNQPQHFGDGTRLSIL.

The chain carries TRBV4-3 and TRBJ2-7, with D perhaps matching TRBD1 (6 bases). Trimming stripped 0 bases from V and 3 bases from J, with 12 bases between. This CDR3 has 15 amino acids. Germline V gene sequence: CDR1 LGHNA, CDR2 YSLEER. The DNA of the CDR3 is TGCGCCAGCAGCCAAGAGGGACAATTGGGCTACGAGCAGTACTTC. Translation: CASSQEGQLGYEQYF.

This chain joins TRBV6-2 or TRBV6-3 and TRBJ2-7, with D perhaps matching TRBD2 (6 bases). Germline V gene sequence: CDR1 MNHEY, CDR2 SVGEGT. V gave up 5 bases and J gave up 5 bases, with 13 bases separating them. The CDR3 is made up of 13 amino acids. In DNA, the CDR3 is TGTGCCAGCAGTCGGGACTGGGGCCACGAGCAGTACTTC. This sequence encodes CASSRDWGHEQYF.